The next 25 T cell receptor beta chains were all read from a single sample in a study of blood T cell repertoires in COVID-19. TCRdb keeps only in-frame clones here, not all; method: immunoSEQ multiplex PCR. Of approximately 120,000 clones in the sample, approximately 90% were seen once. The material sequenced was peripheral blood. The origin of the receptors is a human donor in a cohort sampled during active COVID-19.

J is TRBJ2-5 and V is TRBV7-9; TRBD2 matches 8 bases. The V gene end was trimmed by 5 bases and the J gene end by 4 bases; junction bases not matched to a gene: 12. This CDR3 comprises 16 residues. Looked up from germline, CDR1 is SEHNR and CDR2 is FQNEAQ (reference sequence). CDR3 DNA: TGTGCCAGCAGCATAGGTCCGGGGGGGCCGGGAGAGACCCAGTACTTC. This translates into CASSIGPGGPGETQYF.

This rearrangement joins TRBV4-1 to TRBJ1-1, with D perhaps TRBD1 (6 bases). This CDR3 spans 15 amino acids. Trimming pared 4 bases from V and 4 bases from J, leaving 16 bases between. Germline values: CDR1 MGHRA, CDR2 YSYEKL. CDR3 sequence: CASSPRGGRSTEAFF. The CDR3 region has the DNA TGCGCCAGCAGCCCCCGGGGGGGCAGGAGCACTGAAGCTTTCTTT.

This clone was found a few times. The chain is built from TRBV18 and TRBJ1-6, with D possibly TRBD1 on 5 matching bases. Trimming shortened V by 9 bases and J by 10 bases, and 19 bases separated the two germline ends. Germline CDR1 and CDR2: KGHSH and LQKENI. This CDR3 is built from 14 residues. This CDR3 reads CASHRGGAGSPLHF. CDR3 coding DNA: TGTGCCAGTCACCGGGGGGGTGCCGGATCACCCCTCCACTTT.

J is TRBJ2-1 and V is TRBV11-3; 13 bases fit TRBD2. Per germline, CDR1 SGHNT and CDR2 YENEEA. The J segment lost 6 bases and the V segment lost 3 bases, leaving 5 bases of the junction unmatched. CDR3 length: 16 residues. The CDR3 bases are TGTGCCAGCAGCTTTTCCGGGACTAGCGGGGCCAATGAGCAGTTCTTC. Protein sequence: CASSFSGTSGANEQFF.

J is TRBJ2-7 and V is TRBV7-8; D may be TRBD1 (6 bases). The germline CDR1 and CDR2 sequences are SGHVS and FQNEAQ. The CDR3 runs to 13 residues. The V end was cut by 5 bases, the J end by 7 bases, with 15 bases between. The CDR3 DNA follows: TGTGCCAGCAGCCGTACAGGGTTGAGGGAGCAGTACTTC. Its translation is CASSRTGLREQYF.

V gene TRBV7-3 combines with J gene TRBJ2-1, with TRBD2 identical over 15 bases. J gave up 8 bases and V 5 bases, and 10 bases lay outside the gene matches. CDR1 SGHTA and CDR2 FQGTGA come from the germline V gene. The CDR3 sequence is 17 residues long. CDR3 region: CASSPQTGLAGGHEQFF. DNA of the CDR3: TGTGCCAGCAGCCCGCAGACGGGACTAGCGGGGGGCCATGAGCAGTTCTTC.

This clone is a singleton in its sample. The CDR3 spells CASSIRSNTGELFF. CDR3 DNA sequence: TGTGCCAGTAGTATACGGAGTAACACCGGGGAGCTGTTTTTT. The chain employs TRBV19 and TRBJ2-2; the D is unclear. This CDR3 is built from 14 residues. V was cut by 2 bases and J by 2 bases, with 6 bases left in between. Germline V gives CDR1 LNHDA, CDR2 SQIVND (reference sequence).

The gene calls are TRBV5-6 and TRBJ2-7, with 7 nucleotides matching TRBD1. V gave up 4 bases and J gave up 3 bases; unmatched junction bases: 22. The CDR3 spans 19 residues. Germline V gives CDR1 SGHDT, CDR2 YYEEEE. CDR3 nucleotide sequence: TGTGCCAGCAGCCATACTTCGTTGCTGTCTAGGGACAGCTTCTACGAGCAGTACTTC. Translation gives CASSHTSLLSRDSFYEQYF. Full variable domain (rest looked up from reference TRBV5-6 and TRBJ2-7): DAGVTQSPTHLIKTRGQQVTLRCSPKSGHDTVSWYQQALGQGPQFIFQYYEEEERQRGNFPDRFSGHQFPNYSSELNVNALLLGDSALYLCASSHTSLLSRDSFYEQYFGPGTRLTVT.

This chain connects TRBV7-9 to TRBJ1-2; no definite D call. The CDR3 runs to 14 residues. The ends were cut back, 4 bases at V and 1 base at J, with 10 bases in the middle. The V gene's germline CDR1 is SEHNR and CDR2 FQNEAQ (reference sequence). CDR3 in amino acids: CASSSPVNNYGYTF. The CDR3 nucleotides are TGTGCCAGCAGCTCCCCCGTAAATAACTATGGCTACACCTTC.

This chain connects TRBV19 to TRBJ2-7, with 8 bases fitting TRBD1. Germline-derived CDR1 and CDR2 are LNHDA and SQIVND (reference sequence). The trim removed 3 bases at V and 7 bases at J, leaving 5 bases unmatched. The CDR3 is made up of 13 amino acids. CDR3 nucleotide sequence: TGTGCCAGTAGTATGGGACAGGCAGGGGAGCAGTACTTC. It encodes CASSMGQAGEQYF.

The rearrangement links TRBV4-2 to TRBJ2-3; TRBD2 is a possible D gene (5 bases). V was trimmed by 4 bases and J by 6 bases, leaving 17 bases between them. Germline values: CDR1 LGHNA, CDR2 YNFKEQ. CDR3 size: 15 residues. The CDR3 loop is CASSPVGGHWDTQYF. The CDR3 DNA sequence: TGTGCCAGCAGCCCCGTGGGCGGGCACTGGGATACGCAGTATTTT.

The chain combines TRBV7-4 with TRBJ1-5; D gene uncertain. CDR1 SGHVT and CDR2 SQSDAQ come from the germline V gene. The CDR3 spans 15 residues. V was shortened by 1 base and J by 4 bases, with 11 bases between the two germline ends. For the CDR3, the DNA is TGTGCCAGCAGCTTAGTGCAGTCCGGGAATCAGCCCCAGCATTTT. Translating gives CASSLVQSGNQPQHF.

The V and J genes are TRBV11-3 and TRBJ2-2, with TRBD1 matching over 9 bases. V shed 3 bases and J 3 bases; nucleotides not matched to a gene: 8. The CDR3 contains 17 residues. Germline V lookup: CDR1 SGHNT, CDR2 YENEEA. The CDR3 loop reads CASSLHPGQGDTGELFF. The CDR3 DNA follows: TGTGCCAGCAGCTTGCATCCGGGACAGGGCGACACCGGGGAGCTGTTTTTT.

This clone was counted a single time. The chain links TRBV9 to TRBJ2-7, with 15 bases matching TRBD2. CDR1 is SGDLS and CDR2 is YYNGEE in the germline V gene. V dropped 0 bases and J dropped 6; count of bases not matched to a gene: 7. There are 17 residues in the CDR3. The CDR3, as DNA: TGTGCCAGCAGCGTAGGGACTAGCGGGAGGGCCGGATCCGAGCAGTACTTC. It specifies CASSVGTSGRAGSEQYF.

The chain has TRBV7-9 and TRBJ2-7, with 8 positions matching TRBD1. The V gene's germline CDR1 is SEHNR and CDR2 FQNEAQ (reference sequence). The J segment lost 2 bases and the V segment lost 7 bases, leaving 10 bases of the junction unmatched. CDR3 size: 15 residues. CDR3 amino acids: CASTPRGDRTYEQYF. The CDR3 DNA reads as TGTGCCAGCACCCCCCGAGGGGACAGGACCTACGAGCAGTACTTC.

CDR3 residues: CASSFSGGKRNTIYF. The CDR3 DNA reads TGTGCCAGCAGTTTTTCTGGAGGGAAAAGAAACACCATATATTTT. The chain has TRBV28 and TRBJ1-3, with no clear D. This CDR3 has 15 residues. Germline CDR1 and CDR2: MDHEN and SYDVKM. V was clipped by 3 bases and J by 5 bases, with 14 bases between them.

The J gene is TRBJ2-2, the V gene TRBV7-2, with TRBD2 matching over 11 bases. The CDR3 has 16 amino acids. J lost 5 bases, V lost 5 bases, and 7 bases had no gene match. Germline V gene sequence: CDR1 SGHTA, CDR2 FQGNSA. This CDR3 reads CASSVSGREVTGELFF. CDR3 in DNA: TGTGCCAGCAGCGTTAGCGGGAGGGAGGTAACCGGGGAGCTGTTTTTT.

The chain is built from TRBV7-9 and TRBJ2-2; a weak D match, TRBD2 (6 bases). V gave up 6 bases and J gave up 1 base, with 12 bases separating them. The length of the CDR3 is 15 residues. The germline V gene has CDR1 SEHNR and CDR2 FQNEAQ (reference sequence). This CDR3 reads CASSDSGVNTGELFF. In DNA, the CDR3 is TGTGCCAGCAGTGATAGCGGAGTGAACACCGGGGAGCTGTTTTTT.

V and J are TRBV19 and TRBJ1-1; TRBD1 matches at 9 bases. Germline V lookup: CDR1 LNHDA, CDR2 SQIVND (reference sequence). Trimming took 3 bases from V and 0 from J; bases not matched to a gene: 14. This CDR3 comprises 19 residues. CDR3 DNA: TGTGCCAGTAGTATCCCCGGGACAGGGCGCTACCTCATGAACACTGAAGCTTTCTTT. Translating gives CASSIPGTGRYLMNTEAFF.

V is TRBV19 and J is TRBJ1-1; 12 positions agree with TRBD1. From germline, CDR1 is LNHDA and CDR2 SQIVND (reference sequence). The CDR3 totals 18 residues. The V and J ends lost 7 bases and 4 bases, in that order; junction bases with no gene match: 16. CDR3 sequence: CASKVVVGQGARSTEAFF. CDR3 coding DNA: TGTGCCAGTAAGGTCGTCGTGGGACAGGGGGCGCGGAGCACTGAAGCTTTCTTT.

This chain joins TRBV24-1 and TRBJ2-1; D not resolved. Trimming removed 4 bases from V and 0 bases from J, with 12 bases in between. This CDR3 contains 16 residues. Germline V CDR1 and CDR2: KGHDR, SFDVKD. In DNA form, the CDR3 reads TGTGCCACCAGTGACCATACGGTTAGCTCCTACAATGAGCAGTTCTTC. Translation gives CATSDHTVSSYNEQFF.

CDR3 sequence (DNA): TGTGCCAGCAGCTTAGTTGGTTCGGGACAGGGTAGGACAGATACGCAGTATTTT. Translation gives CASSLVGSGQGRTDTQYF. The genes are TRBV11-2 and TRBJ2-3, with TRBD1 identical over 9 bases. This CDR3 comprises 18 residues. Germline V lookup: CDR1 SGHAT, CDR2 FQNNGV. The ends lost 1 base at V and 3 bases at J; junction bases unmatched: 11. Based on the CDR3 plus reference TRBV11-2 and TRBJ2-3, the full variable domain is EAGVAQSPRYKIIEKRQSVAFWCNPISGHATLYWYQQILGQGPKLLIQFQNNGVVDDSQLPKDRFSAERLKGVDSTLKIQPAKLEDSAVYLCASSLVGSGQGRTDTQYFGPGTRLTVL.

The chain is built from TRBV7-2 and TRBJ2-3; TRBD2 agrees at 11 bases. V lost 5 bases, J lost 7 bases, and 5 bases stayed unmatched. Germline-derived CDR1 and CDR2 are SGHTA and FQGNSA. This CDR3 comprises 14 residues. The CDR3 reads CASSISGGANTQYF. The CDR3 DNA follows: TGTGCCAGCAGCATTAGCGGGGGGGCCAATACGCAGTATTTT. The whole variable domain, remainder taken from reference TRBV7-2 and TRBJ2-3, is GAGVSQSPSNKVTEKGKDVELRCDPISGHTALYWYRQSLGQGLEFLIYFQGNSAPDKSGLPSDRFSAERTGGSVSTLTIQRTQQEDSAVYLCASSISGGANTQYFGPGTRLTVL.

V gene TRBV6-5 combines with J gene TRBJ1-3; D unresolved. There are 14 residues in the CDR3. The ends were cut back, 8 bases at V and 0 bases at J, with 11 bases in the middle. Germline V lookup: CDR1 MNHEY, CDR2 SVGAGI. CDR3 bases: TGTGCCAGCTCTAGGAGCAGCTCTGGAAACACCATATATTTT. It encodes CASSRSSSGNTIYF.

V and J are TRBV19 and TRBJ2-7, with a weak D call TRBD2 (7 bases). Germline V gene data show CDR1 as LNHDA and CDR2 as SQIVND (reference sequence). V was cut by 8 bases and J by 0 bases, with 20 bases left in between. The CDR3 is 16 amino acids. The CDR3 nucleotides read TGTGCCAGTCGTCCCGCGGGCCGGGGGGCCTCCTACGAGCAGTACTTC. As protein: CASRPAGRGASYEQYF.